This T cell receptor (beta chain) was identified during a study of cytomegalovirus exposure and HLA in healthy donors. This CDR3 spans 16 amino acids. Per the germline V gene, CDR1 is MNHNY and CDR2 is SVGAGI (reference sequence). V lost 6 bases and J lost 4; bases outside the gene matches: 13. With 60 Vbeta and 13 Jbeta primers, the PCR was carried out. Method: immunoSEQ multiplex PCR; TCRdb's copy keeps in-frame clones and lacks some. The top ten clones hold about 3.5% of a sample with 150,000 to 200,000 clones, about four fifths of them seen once. The genes are TRBV6-6 and TRBJ2-3, with 7 bases matching TRBD1. The specimen sequenced was PBMCs. The TCR originated in a man aged 35 to 55 in good health and CMV-seropositive. The CDR3 loop is CASSPRGSIFADTQYF. CDR3 DNA: TGTGCCAGCAGCCCCAGGGGGAGCATATTTGCAGATACGCAGTATTTT.